This note documents a single T cell receptor (beta chain) sequence. As yet, its antigen is unknown. These data belong to a study of cytomegalovirus exposure and HLA in healthy donors. Study-wide context: Earlier sequencing of approximately 200 million T cells yielded 100 million to 120 million unique TCR beta sequences.

The PCR ran on 60 Vbeta and 13 Jbeta primers. Profiled with immunoSEQ multiplex PCR; TCRdb holds only in-frame clones, not every one. The table shows under 250,000 clones, with roughly four fifths occurring only once. The length of the CDR3 is 15 residues. From germline, CDR1 is MNHEY and CDR2 SMNVEV (reference sequence). The ends lost 5 bases at V and 8 bases at J; junction bases unmatched: 9. Study-wide results and caveats: In a later analysis, TCR beta V- and J-gene trimming was associated with a missense DCLRE1C variant.

The J gene is TRBJ1-4, the V gene TRBV27, with TRBD1 identical over 9 bases. This receptor was obtained from a woman aged 55-75 years in good health and CMV-seropositive. Sequencing was carried out using PBMCs. The CDR3 reads CASSPGDRAGEKLFF. The CDR3 bases are TGTGCCAGCAGTCCCGGGGACAGGGCTGGGGAAAAACTGTTTTTT.